This T cell receptor beta chain was recorded in a study of T cell changes during pregnancy in multiple sclerosis. The data were produced by immunoSEQ multiplex PCR, yet TCRdb's version contains in-frame clones alone and is incomplete. Here the sample spans fewer than 80,000 clones, approximately 88% being singletons. Germline CDR1 and CDR2: MDHEN and SYDVKM. Trimming cost V 2 bases and J 0 bases, with 11 bases left between them. This CDR3 contains 16 residues. The chain links TRBV28 to TRBJ1-3; D might be TRBD1 (5 bases). The receptor comes from a female donor in good health, enrolled as a control in a pregnancy study. Sample: peripheral blood, taken in the first trimester of pregnancy. The CDR3 DNA is TGTGCCAGCAGTTTAACGGGGGGACGCTCTGGAAACACCATATATTTT. Its protein product is CASSLTGGRSGNTIYF.